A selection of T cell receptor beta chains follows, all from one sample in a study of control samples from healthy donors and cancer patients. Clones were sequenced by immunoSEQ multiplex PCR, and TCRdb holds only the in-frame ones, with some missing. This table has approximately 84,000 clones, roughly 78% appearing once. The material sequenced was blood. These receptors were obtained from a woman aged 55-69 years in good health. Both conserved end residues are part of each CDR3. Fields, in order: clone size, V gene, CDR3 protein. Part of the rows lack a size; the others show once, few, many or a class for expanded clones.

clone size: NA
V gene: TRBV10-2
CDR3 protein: CASSDDQQPQHF

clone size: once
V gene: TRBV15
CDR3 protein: CATSTRQANEQFF

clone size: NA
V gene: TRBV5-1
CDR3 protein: CASSPSLGEVYEQYF

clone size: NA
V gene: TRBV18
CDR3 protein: CASSPQEDTEAFF

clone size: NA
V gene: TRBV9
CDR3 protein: CASSSEWYYGYTF

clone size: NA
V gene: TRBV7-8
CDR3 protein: CASSFTGGLNEKLFF

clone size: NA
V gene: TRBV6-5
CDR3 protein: CASSSRGGELFF

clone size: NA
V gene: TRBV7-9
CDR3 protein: CASSLGQALVAFF

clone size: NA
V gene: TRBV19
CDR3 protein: CATRASTTGGYTF

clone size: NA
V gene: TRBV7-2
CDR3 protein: CASSPDRAGNSPLHF

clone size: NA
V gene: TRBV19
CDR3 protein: CASKRSLGSPLHF

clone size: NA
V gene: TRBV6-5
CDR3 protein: CASSVDRLKLFF

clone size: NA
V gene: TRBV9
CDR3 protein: CASSVQGGIYGYTF

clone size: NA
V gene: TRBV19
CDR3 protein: CASSMIRDRGLRDYGYTF

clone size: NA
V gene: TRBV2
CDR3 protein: CASSEERGIVAFF

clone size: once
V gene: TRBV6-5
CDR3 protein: CASSFTRGDGNTIYF

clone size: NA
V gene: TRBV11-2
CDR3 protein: CASSRMRAGSNYGYTF

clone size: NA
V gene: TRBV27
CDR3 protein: CASSLGLAVNNEQFF

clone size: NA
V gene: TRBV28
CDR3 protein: CASSFQGAKNIQYF

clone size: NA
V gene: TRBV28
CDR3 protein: CASSLRRELFF

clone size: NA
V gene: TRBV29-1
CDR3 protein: CSGGEGRGTEAFF

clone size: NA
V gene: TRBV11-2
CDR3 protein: CASSSPRAGYRNTIYF

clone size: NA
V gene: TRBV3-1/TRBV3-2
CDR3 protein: CASRSGGGYTF

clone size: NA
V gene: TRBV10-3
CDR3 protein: CAISEGGQSSYEQYF

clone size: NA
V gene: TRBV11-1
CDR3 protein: CASKSDGSYSGNTIYF

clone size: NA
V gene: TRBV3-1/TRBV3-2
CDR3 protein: CASSQFSYEQYF

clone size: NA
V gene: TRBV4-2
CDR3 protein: CASTLGGTGELFF

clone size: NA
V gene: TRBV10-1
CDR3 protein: CASSPGQIGSPLHF

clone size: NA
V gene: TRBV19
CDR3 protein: CASSMELRTPYSNQPQHF

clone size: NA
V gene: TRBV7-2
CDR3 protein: CASSFPGQPYEQYF

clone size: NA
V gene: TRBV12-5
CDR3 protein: CASGSIGQGGGYTEAFF

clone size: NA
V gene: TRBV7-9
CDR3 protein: CASSYARGGRSEQFF

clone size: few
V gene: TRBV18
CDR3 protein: CASSPRGASEAFF

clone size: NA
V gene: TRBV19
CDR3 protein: CASSVYNEKLFF

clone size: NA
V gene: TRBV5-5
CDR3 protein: CASSLQGVTGELFF

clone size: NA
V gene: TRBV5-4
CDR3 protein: CASSLGQGTSPLHF

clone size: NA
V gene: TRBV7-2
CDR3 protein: CASSLGWADTQYF

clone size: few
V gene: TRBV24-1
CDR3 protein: CATSDLSPTPDQPQHF

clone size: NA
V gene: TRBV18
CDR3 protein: CASSPQGRGSPLHF

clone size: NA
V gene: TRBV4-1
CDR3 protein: CASSQKHGYEQFF

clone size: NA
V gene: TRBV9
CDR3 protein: CASSVGANTEAFF

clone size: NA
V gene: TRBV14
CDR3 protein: CASSPSRGLDYGYTF

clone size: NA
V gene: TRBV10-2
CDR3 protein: CASVKAESYEQYF

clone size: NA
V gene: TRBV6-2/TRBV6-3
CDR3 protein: CASSYLGTEEAFF

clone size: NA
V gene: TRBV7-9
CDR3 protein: CASMGLAGDSYNEQFF

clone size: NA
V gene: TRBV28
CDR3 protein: CASSFLQTLDGEQYF

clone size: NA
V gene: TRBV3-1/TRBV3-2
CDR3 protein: CASSPTKGRASSYNEQFF

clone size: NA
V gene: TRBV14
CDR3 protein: CASSQIYGATRGYTF

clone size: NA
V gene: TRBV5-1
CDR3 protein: CASSSQESSYEQYF